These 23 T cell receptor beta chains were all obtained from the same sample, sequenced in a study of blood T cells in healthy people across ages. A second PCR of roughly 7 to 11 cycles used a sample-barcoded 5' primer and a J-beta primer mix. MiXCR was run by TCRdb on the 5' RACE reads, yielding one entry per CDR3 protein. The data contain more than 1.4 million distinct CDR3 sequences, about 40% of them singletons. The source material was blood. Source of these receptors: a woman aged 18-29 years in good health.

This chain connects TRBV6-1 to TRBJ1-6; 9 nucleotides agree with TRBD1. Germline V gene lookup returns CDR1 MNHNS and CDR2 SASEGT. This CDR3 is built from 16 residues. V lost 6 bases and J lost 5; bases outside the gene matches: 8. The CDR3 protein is CASSGGTGSNNSPLHF. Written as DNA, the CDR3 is TGTGCCAGCAGCGGAGGGACAGGGTCAAATAATTCACCCCTCCACTTT.

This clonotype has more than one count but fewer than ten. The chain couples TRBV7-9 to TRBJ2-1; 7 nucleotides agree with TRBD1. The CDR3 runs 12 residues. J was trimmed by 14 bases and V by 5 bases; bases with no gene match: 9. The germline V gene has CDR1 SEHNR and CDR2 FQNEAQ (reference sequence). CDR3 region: CASSQTGLVKFF. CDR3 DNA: TGTGCCAGCAGCCAGACAGGGTTGGTCAAGTTCTTC.

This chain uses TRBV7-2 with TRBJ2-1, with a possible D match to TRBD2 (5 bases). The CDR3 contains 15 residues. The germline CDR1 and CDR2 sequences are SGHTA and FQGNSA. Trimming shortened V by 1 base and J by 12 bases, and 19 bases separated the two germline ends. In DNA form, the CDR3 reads TGTGCCAGCAGCTTAGGGGGATCTTACCGGGGTGGGCAGTTCTTC. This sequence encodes CASSLGGSYRGGQFF.

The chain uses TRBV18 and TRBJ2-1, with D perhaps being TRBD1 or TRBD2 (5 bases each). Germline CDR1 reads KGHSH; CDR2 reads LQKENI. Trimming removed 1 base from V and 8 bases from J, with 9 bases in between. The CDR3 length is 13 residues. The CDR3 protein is CASSPRGGDEQFF. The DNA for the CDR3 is TGTGCCAGCTCACCACGTGGGGGTGATGAGCAGTTCTTC.

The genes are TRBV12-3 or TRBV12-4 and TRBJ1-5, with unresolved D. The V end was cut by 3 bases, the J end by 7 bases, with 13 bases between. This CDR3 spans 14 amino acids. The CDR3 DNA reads TGTGCCAGCAGTTTCGACACCTCCGGACAGCCCCAGCATTTT. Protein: CASSFDTSGQPQHF.

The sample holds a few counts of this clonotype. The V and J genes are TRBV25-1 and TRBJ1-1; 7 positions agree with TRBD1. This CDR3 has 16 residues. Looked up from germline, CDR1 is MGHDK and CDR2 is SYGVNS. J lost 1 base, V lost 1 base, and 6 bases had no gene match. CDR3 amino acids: CASSELRGGRNTEAFF. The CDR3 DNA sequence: TGTGCCAGCAGTGAATTGAGAGGGGGCCGGAACACTGAAGCTTTCTTT. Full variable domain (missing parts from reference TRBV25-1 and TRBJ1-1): EADIYQTPRYLVIGTGKKITLECSQTMGHDKMYWYQQDPGMELHLIHYSYGVNSTEKGDLSSESTVSRIRTEHFPLTLESARPSHTSQYLCASSELRGGRNTEAFFGQGTRLTVV.

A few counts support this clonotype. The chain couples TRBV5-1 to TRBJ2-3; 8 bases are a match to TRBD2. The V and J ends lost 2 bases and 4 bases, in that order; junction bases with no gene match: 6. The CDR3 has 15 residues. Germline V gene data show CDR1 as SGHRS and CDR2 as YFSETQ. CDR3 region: CASSLAGAPSDTQYF. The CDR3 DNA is TGCGCCAGCAGCTTAGCGGGGGCACCCTCAGATACGCAGTATTTT.

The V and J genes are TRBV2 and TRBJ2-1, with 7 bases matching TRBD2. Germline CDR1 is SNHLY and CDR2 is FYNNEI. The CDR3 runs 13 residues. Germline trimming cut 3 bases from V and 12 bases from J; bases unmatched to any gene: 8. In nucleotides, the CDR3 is TGTGCCAGCAGTGACTACGGGGGGATAGGGCAGTTCTTC. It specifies CASSDYGGIGQFF.

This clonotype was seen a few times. CDR3 sequence (DNA): TGTGCCAGCAGCCCAACTGAACCCAGGCAGTATTTT. Encoded protein: CASSPTEPRQYF. The chain employs TRBV11-2 and TRBJ2-3; D is ambiguous. CDR3 length: 12 amino acids. V gave up 5 bases and J gave up 11 bases, with 14 bases separating them. The germline V gene has CDR1 SGHAT and CDR2 FQNNGV.

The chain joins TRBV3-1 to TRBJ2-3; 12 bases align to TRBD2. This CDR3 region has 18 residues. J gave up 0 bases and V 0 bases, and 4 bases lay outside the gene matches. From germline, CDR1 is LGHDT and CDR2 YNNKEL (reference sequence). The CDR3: CASSQEWTSGASTDTQYF. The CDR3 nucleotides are TGTGCCAGCAGCCAAGAGTGGACTAGCGGGGCTAGCACAGATACGCAGTATTTT.

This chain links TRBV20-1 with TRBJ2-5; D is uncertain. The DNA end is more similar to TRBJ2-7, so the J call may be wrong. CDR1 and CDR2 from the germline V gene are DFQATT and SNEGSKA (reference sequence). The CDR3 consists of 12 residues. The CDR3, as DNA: TGCAGTGCTAGTGTTTTAGGCCGCGAGCAGTACTTC. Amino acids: CSASVLGREQYF.

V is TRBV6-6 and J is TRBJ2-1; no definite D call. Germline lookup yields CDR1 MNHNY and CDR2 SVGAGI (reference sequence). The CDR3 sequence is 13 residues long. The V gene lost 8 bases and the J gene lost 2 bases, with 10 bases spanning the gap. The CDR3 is CASQAMAYNEQFF. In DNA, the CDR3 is TGTGCCAGCCAGGCGATGGCCTACAATGAGCAGTTCTTC.

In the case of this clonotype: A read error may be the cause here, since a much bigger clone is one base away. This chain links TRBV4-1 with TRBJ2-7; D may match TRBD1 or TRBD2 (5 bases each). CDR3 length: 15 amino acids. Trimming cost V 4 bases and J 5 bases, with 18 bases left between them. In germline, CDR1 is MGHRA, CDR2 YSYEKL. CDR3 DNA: TGCGCCAGCAGCCCCGAGGGGAACCTCAACGACGAGCAGTACTTC. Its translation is CASSPEGNLNDEQYF.

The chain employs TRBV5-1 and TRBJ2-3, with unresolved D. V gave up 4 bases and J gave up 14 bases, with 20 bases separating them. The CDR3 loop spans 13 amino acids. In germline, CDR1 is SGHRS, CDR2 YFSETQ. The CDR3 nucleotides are TGCGCCAGCAGCCCCCGGCCAAGCGAGCTACCGTATTTT. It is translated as CASSPRPSELPYF.

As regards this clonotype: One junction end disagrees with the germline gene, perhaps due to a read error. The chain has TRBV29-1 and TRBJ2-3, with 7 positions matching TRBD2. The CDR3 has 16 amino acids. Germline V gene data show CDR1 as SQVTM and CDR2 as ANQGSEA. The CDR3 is CSAEYTAGTSTDTQYF. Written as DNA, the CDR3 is TGCAGCGCTGAATATACAGCGGGGACTAGCACAGATACGCAGTATTTT.

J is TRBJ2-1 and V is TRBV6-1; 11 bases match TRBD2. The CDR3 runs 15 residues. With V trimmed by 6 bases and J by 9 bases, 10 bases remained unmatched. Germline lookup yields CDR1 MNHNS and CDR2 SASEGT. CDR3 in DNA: TGTGCCAGCAGGGCCGGGACTAGCGGTATGAGTGAGCAGTTCTTC. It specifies CASRAGTSGMSEQFF.

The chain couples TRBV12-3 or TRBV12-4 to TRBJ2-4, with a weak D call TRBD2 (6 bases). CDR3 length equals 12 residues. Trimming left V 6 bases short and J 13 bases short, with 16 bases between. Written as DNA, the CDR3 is TGTGCCAGCAGCATAGGCATCGCGGGACAGTACTTC. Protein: CASSIGIAGQYF.

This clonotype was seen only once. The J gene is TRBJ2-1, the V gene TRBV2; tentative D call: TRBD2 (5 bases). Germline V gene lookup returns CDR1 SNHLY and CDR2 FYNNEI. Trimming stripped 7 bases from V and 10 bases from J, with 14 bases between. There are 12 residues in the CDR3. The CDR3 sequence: CASMAGGPEQFF. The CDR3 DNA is TGTGCCAGCATGGCGGGCGGCCCCGAGCAGTTCTTC.

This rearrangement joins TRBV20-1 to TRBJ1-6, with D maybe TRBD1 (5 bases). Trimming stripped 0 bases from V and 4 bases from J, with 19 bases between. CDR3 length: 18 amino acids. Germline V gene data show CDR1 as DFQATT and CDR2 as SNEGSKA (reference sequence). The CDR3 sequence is CSARDLLDTSFYNSPLHF. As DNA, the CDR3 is TGCAGTGCTAGAGATCTGTTGGACACGAGCTTTTATAATTCACCCCTCCACTTT.

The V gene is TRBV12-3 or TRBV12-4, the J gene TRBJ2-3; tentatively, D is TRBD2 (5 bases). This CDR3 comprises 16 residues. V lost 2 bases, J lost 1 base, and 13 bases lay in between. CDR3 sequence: CASSLRAQAGTDTQYF. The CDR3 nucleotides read TGTGCCAGCAGTTTAAGAGCTCAAGCGGGCACAGATACGCAGTATTTT.

CDR3 nucleotide sequence: TGCGCCAGCACTGCGGGAGTAAGATACGAGCAGTACTTC. Its translation is CASTAGVRYEQYF. V and J are TRBV10-2 and TRBJ2-4; 7 nucleotides match TRBD2. The J call may not be correct, given that the DNA end is closer to TRBJ2-7. This CDR3 spans 13 amino acids. The V gene's germline CDR1 is WSHSY and CDR2 SAAADI.

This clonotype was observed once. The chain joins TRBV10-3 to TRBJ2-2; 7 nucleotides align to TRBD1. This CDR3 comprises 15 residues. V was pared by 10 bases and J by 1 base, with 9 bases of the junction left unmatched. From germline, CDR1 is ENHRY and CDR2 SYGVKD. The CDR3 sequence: CATQRGLENTGELFF. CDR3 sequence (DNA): TGTGCCACCCAAAGGGGGCTAGAGAACACCGGGGAGCTGTTTTTT.

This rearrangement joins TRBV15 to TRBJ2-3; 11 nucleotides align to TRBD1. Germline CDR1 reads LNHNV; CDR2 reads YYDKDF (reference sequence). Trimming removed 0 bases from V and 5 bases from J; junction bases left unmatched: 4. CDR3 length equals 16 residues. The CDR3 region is CATSRDGTGGRDTQYF. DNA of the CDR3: TGTGCCACCAGCAGAGACGGGACAGGGGGACGAGATACGCAGTATTTT.